The rows below give T cell receptor beta chains drawn from one sample of a study of T cell changes during pregnancy in multiple sclerosis. The protocol was immunoSEQ multiplex PCR, while the TCRdb copy is restricted to in-frame clones and leaves out a portion. The repertoire holds roughly 99,000 clones, with about 91% as singletons. The specimen comprised peripheral blood, sampled after pregnancy. All receptors derive from a female donor in good health, enrolled as a control in a pregnancy study. The CDR3 runs from the conserved cysteine through the conserved F or W. D genes are given only for firm matches. Where a row states a size, it is once, few, many or the class of an expanded clone; other rows omit it.

clone_size: NA; j_call: TRBJ2-7; v_call: TRBV13; d_call: TRBD2; cdr3_aa: CASSSNGLGGVHEQYF; cdr3_nt: TGTGCCAGCAGCTCCAATGGACTAGGCGGAGTACACGAGCAGTACTTC
clone_size: NA; j_call: TRBJ2-7; v_call: TRBV18; d_call: NA; cdr3_aa: CASSPSVEGEQYF; cdr3_nt: TGTGCCAGCTCACCCTCGGTGGAGGGCGAGCAGTACTTC
clone_size: NA; j_call: TRBJ2-3; v_call: TRBV5-6; d_call: TRBD1; cdr3_aa: CASSLVGQGDTDTQYF; cdr3_nt: TGTGCCAGCAGCTTGGTCGGACAGGGGGATACAGATACGCAGTATTTT
clone_size: NA; j_call: TRBJ2-1; v_call: TRBV14; d_call: NA; cdr3_aa: CASSLLGSTYNEQFF; cdr3_nt: TGTGCCAGCAGCCTCCTCGGGAGTACTTACAATGAGCAGTTCTTC
clone_size: NA; j_call: TRBJ1-6; v_call: TRBV19; d_call: TRBD1; cdr3_aa: CASSIRTGGLSPLHF; cdr3_nt: TGTGCCAGTAGTATCAGGACAGGGGGCCTTTCACCCCTCCACTTT
clone_size: NA; j_call: TRBJ1-2; v_call: TRBV6-5; d_call: NA; cdr3_aa: CASSYQASPSNYGYTF; cdr3_nt: TGTGCCAGCAGTTACCAAGCGAGTCCGTCTAACTATGGCTACACCTTC
clone_size: NA; j_call: TRBJ2-1; v_call: TRBV27; d_call: TRBD1; cdr3_aa: CASSPGQGRGEQFF; cdr3_nt: TGTGCCAGCAGTCCTGGACAGGGAAGGGGTGAGCAGTTCTTC
clone_size: NA; j_call: TRBJ2-3; v_call: TRBV7-9; d_call: TRBD2; cdr3_aa: CASSPVASGTTDTQYF; cdr3_nt: TGTGCCAGCAGCCCCGTGGCTAGCGGGACAACAGATACGCAGTATTTT
clone_size: few; j_call: TRBJ1-2; v_call: TRBV6-1; d_call: NA; cdr3_aa: CASSEARWEGDGYTF; cdr3_nt: TGTGCCAGCAGTGAAGCGCGGTGGGAGGGCGATGGCTACACCTTC
clone_size: NA; j_call: TRBJ2-3; v_call: TRBV28; d_call: NA; cdr3_aa: CASSSPGGTDTQYF; cdr3_nt: TGTGCCAGCAGTTCCCCCGGAGGCACAGATACGCAGTATTTT
clone_size: NA; j_call: TRBJ2-7; v_call: TRBV19; d_call: NA; cdr3_aa: CATMGGLGYEQYF; cdr3_nt: TGTGCCACGATGGGGGGATTGGGCTACGAGCAGTACTTC
clone_size: NA; j_call: TRBJ2-2; v_call: TRBV30; d_call: TRBD2; cdr3_aa: CACRRSGGAGELFF; cdr3_nt: TGTGCCTGCCGAAGGAGCGGGGGAGCCGGGGAGCTGTTTTTT
clone_size: NA; j_call: TRBJ2-7; v_call: TRBV10-3; d_call: NA; cdr3_aa: CAISESSGSYFEQYF; cdr3_nt: TGTGCCATCAGTGAGTCATCCGGGAGCTATTTCGAGCAGTACTTC
clone_size: NA; j_call: TRBJ1-2; v_call: TRBV19; d_call: TRBD1; cdr3_aa: CASAGTGYELGYTF; cdr3_nt: TGTGCCAGTGCCGGGACAGGGTATGAATTGGGCTACACCTTC
clone_size: NA; j_call: TRBJ2-7; v_call: TRBV9; d_call: TRBD2; cdr3_aa: CASSDSGGTSYEQYF; cdr3_nt: TGTGCCAGCAGCGATAGCGGGGGGACCTCCTACGAGCAGTACTTC
clone_size: NA; j_call: TRBJ2-2; v_call: TRBV12-5; d_call: TRBD1; cdr3_aa: CASGSRPGQKPGELFF; cdr3_nt: TGTGCTAGTGGTTCGAGGCCGGGACAGAAGCCCGGGGAGCTGTTTTTT
clone_size: NA; j_call: TRBJ2-5; v_call: TRBV7-6; d_call: NA; cdr3_aa: CASSLVAQETQYF; cdr3_nt: TGTGCCAGCAGCTTGGTAGCGCAAGAGACCCAGTACTTC
clone_size: NA; j_call: TRBJ2-6; v_call: TRBV18; d_call: NA; cdr3_aa: CASSPPGSSGANVLTF; cdr3_nt: TGTGCCAGCTCACCACCGGGCAGCTCTGGGGCCAACGTCCTGACTTTC
clone_size: NA; j_call: TRBJ2-1; v_call: TRBV11-2; d_call: TRBD2; cdr3_aa: CASSLSFARLAEENEQFF; cdr3_nt: TGTGCCAGCAGCTTAAGTTTCGCCCGACTAGCGGAGGAGAATGAGCAGTTCTTC
clone_size: NA; j_call: TRBJ2-5; v_call: TRBV2; d_call: TRBD2; cdr3_aa: CASRGGGARETQYF; cdr3_nt: TGTGCCAGCAGAGGCGGGGGGGCCCGAGAGACCCAGTACTTC
clone_size: NA; j_call: TRBJ2-5; v_call: TRBV6-5; d_call: NA; cdr3_aa: CASSGSSGGAETQYF; cdr3_nt: TGTGCCAGCAGTGGGTCTTCTGGCGGGGCCGAGACCCAGTACTTC
clone_size: once; j_call: TRBJ2-1; v_call: TRBV5-1; d_call: TRBD2; cdr3_aa: CASSSLIAGVNEQFF; cdr3_nt: TGCGCCAGCAGCTCTTTAATAGCGGGGGTAAATGAGCAGTTCTTC
clone_size: NA; j_call: TRBJ2-2; v_call: TRBV2; d_call: NA; cdr3_aa: CASSRGGTGELFF; cdr3_nt: TGTGCCAGCAGCAGAGGCGGGACCGGGGAGCTGTTTTTT
clone_size: NA; j_call: TRBJ2-7; v_call: TRBV19; d_call: TRBD1; cdr3_aa: CASRQPGQGMSSYEQYF; cdr3_nt: TGTGCCAGTAGGCAACCTGGACAGGGGATGAGCTCCTACGAGCAGTACTTC
clone_size: NA; j_call: TRBJ1-2; v_call: TRBV27; d_call: TRBD1; cdr3_aa: CASSPNPSGQLYGYTF; cdr3_nt: TGTGCCAGCAGTCCTAACCCGTCGGGACAGCTATATGGCTACACCTTC
clone_size: NA; j_call: TRBJ2-1; v_call: TRBV7-2; d_call: NA; cdr3_aa: CASSRDSSTNEQFF; cdr3_nt: TGTGCCAGCTCAAGGGACTCCTCCACCAATGAGCAGTTCTTC
clone_size: NA; j_call: TRBJ1-3; v_call: TRBV18; d_call: NA; cdr3_aa: CASSPLPGDSGNTIYF; cdr3_nt: TGTGCCAGCTCACCTCTCCCAGGGGACTCTGGAAACACCATATATTTT
clone_size: NA; j_call: TRBJ1-3; v_call: TRBV7-9; d_call: NA; cdr3_aa: CASSDTGRRDTIYF; cdr3_nt: TGTGCCAGCAGCGACACAGGCAGGCGAGACACCATATATTTT
clone_size: NA; j_call: TRBJ2-2; v_call: TRBV10-3; d_call: TRBD2; cdr3_aa: CAISVLAGDVTGELFF; cdr3_nt: TGTGCCATCAGTGTTCTAGCGGGAGACGTCACCGGGGAGCTGTTTTTT
clone_size: NA; j_call: TRBJ2-4; v_call: TRBV7-2; d_call: NA; cdr3_aa: CASSLDPGLNIQYF; cdr3_nt: TGTGCCAGCAGCTTAGATCCGGGGTTAAACATTCAGTACTTC
clone_size: NA; j_call: TRBJ2-2; v_call: TRBV30; d_call: NA; cdr3_aa: CASNRVLTGELFF; cdr3_nt: TGTGCCTCCAACAGGGTCCTCACCGGGGAGCTGTTTTTT
clone_size: NA; j_call: TRBJ2-1; v_call: TRBV15; d_call: NA; cdr3_aa: CATTSAGQLRNEQFF; cdr3_nt: TGTGCCACCACCTCGGCGGGACAGTTAAGGAATGAGCAGTTCTTC
clone_size: NA; j_call: TRBJ2-7; v_call: TRBV7-6; d_call: TRBD2; cdr3_aa: CASSFDAGTSGPYEQYF; cdr3_nt: TGTGCCAGCAGTTTCGACGCCGGGACTAGTGGTCCCTACGAGCAGTACTTC
clone_size: NA; j_call: TRBJ2-5; v_call: TRBV7-6; d_call: TRBD1; cdr3_aa: CASSAPGQGRETQYF; cdr3_nt: TGTGCCAGCAGCGCCCCGGGACAGGGCCGCGAGACCCAGTACTTC
clone_size: NA; j_call: TRBJ2-3; v_call: TRBV19; d_call: NA; cdr3_aa: CASSSYSTDTQYF; cdr3_nt: TGTGCCAGTAGTAGCTATAGCACAGATACGCAGTATTTT
clone_size: NA; j_call: TRBJ2-2; v_call: TRBV7-2; d_call: TRBD2; cdr3_aa: CASSSGGTSATNTGELFF; cdr3_nt: TGTGCCAGCAGCTCGGGGGGGACTAGCGCTACGAACACCGGGGAGCTGTTTTTT
clone_size: NA; j_call: TRBJ1-1; v_call: TRBV27; d_call: NA; cdr3_aa: CASSPHSLRNTEAFF; cdr3_nt: TGTGCCAGCAGCCCCCACTCGCTGAGGAACACTGAAGCTTTCTTT
clone_size: NA; j_call: TRBJ2-5; v_call: TRBV5-4; d_call: NA; cdr3_aa: CASSLGGSGLQETQYF; cdr3_nt: TGTGCCAGCAGCCTGGGGGGTAGCGGCCTTCAAGAGACCCAGTACTTC
clone_size: NA; j_call: TRBJ2-5; v_call: TRBV20-1; d_call: TRBD2; cdr3_aa: CSAGLEETQYF; cdr3_nt: TGCAGTGCTGGACTAGAAGAGACCCAGTACTTC
clone_size: NA; j_call: TRBJ2-2; v_call: TRBV29-1; d_call: TRBD1; cdr3_aa: CSVFEQGGNTGELFF; cdr3_nt: TGCAGCGTGTTCGAACAGGGGGGGAACACCGGGGAGCTGTTTTTT
clone_size: NA; j_call: TRBJ2-7; v_call: TRBV28; d_call: NA; cdr3_aa: CASSLDIRFDEQYF; cdr3_nt: TGTGCCAGCAGTTTGGACATACGATTCGACGAGCAGTACTTC
clone_size: NA; j_call: TRBJ2-1; v_call: TRBV27; d_call: TRBD2; cdr3_aa: CASSGGLAGGEQFF; cdr3_nt: TGTGCCAGCTCCGGGGGACTAGCGGGAGGTGAGCAGTTCTTC
clone_size: NA; j_call: TRBJ1-4; v_call: TRBV5-4; d_call: TRBD1; cdr3_aa: CASSLQGAIEKLFF; cdr3_nt: TGTGCCAGCAGTCTGCAGGGGGCAATTGAAAAACTGTTTTTT
clone_size: NA; j_call: TRBJ2-7; v_call: TRBV15; d_call: NA; cdr3_aa: CATSSNRDSYEQYF; cdr3_nt: TGTGCCACCAGCAGTAACAGGGACTCCTACGAGCAGTACTTC
clone_size: NA; j_call: TRBJ2-7; v_call: TRBV6-5; d_call: NA; cdr3_aa: CASIQGGEQYF; cdr3_nt: TGTGCCAGCATTCAGGGAGGCGAGCAGTACTTC
clone_size: NA; j_call: TRBJ1-2; v_call: TRBV6-1; d_call: TRBD1; cdr3_aa: CASSRQGTYGYTF; cdr3_nt: TGTGCCAGCAGTAGACAGGGCACCTATGGCTACACCTTC
clone_size: few; j_call: TRBJ2-5; v_call: TRBV29-1; d_call: TRBD1; cdr3_aa: CSVVRQGGQETQYF; cdr3_nt: TGCAGCGTTGTTAGACAGGGTGGGCAAGAGACCCAGTACTTC